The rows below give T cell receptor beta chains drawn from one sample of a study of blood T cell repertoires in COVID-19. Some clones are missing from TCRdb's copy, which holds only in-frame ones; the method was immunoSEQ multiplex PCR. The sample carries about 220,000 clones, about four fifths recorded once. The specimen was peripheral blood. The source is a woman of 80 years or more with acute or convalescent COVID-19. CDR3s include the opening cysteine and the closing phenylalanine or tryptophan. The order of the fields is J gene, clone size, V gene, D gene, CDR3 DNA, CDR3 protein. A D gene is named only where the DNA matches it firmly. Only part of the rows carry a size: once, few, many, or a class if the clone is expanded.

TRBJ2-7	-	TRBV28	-	TGTGCCAGCAGTTTAACCCCAGCCCAGGGCGAGCAGTACTTC	CASSLTPAQGEQYF
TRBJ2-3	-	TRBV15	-	TGTGCCACCAGCAGAGCTCGGGAGCCAGATACGCAGTATTTT	CATSRAREPDTQYF
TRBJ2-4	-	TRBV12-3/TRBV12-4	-	TGTGCCAGCAGTACAGGCGACATTCAGTACTTC	CASSTGDIQYF
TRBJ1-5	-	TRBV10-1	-	TGCGCCAGCACTCGACAGGATGGTCGCCAGCCCCAGCATTTT	CASTRQDGRQPQHF
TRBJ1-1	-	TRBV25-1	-	TGTGCCAGCAGTGATGTATATTGCAGGATCGCTGAAGCTTTCTTT	CASSDVYCRIAEAFF
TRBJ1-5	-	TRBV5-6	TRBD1	TGTGCCAGCAGCTATGGGACAGTCCGCAATCAGCCCCAGCATTTT	CASSYGTVRNQPQHF
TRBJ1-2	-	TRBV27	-	TGTGCCAGCAGTCGCAGGGAAATTCCCTATGGCTACACCTTC	CASSRREIPYGYTF
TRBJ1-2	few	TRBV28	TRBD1	TGTGCCAGCAGTTTGGGACAGGGTTGGGGCTACACCTTC	CASSLGQGWGYTF
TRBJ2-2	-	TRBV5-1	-	TGCGCCAGCAGCGCAGGTCGACAGACCGGGGAGCTGTTTTTT	CASSAGRQTGELFF
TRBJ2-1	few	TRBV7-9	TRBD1	TGTGCCAGCAGCTTACTGGACAGGGTTAGGGATGAGCAGTTCTTC	CASSLLDRVRDEQFF
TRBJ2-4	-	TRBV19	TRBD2	TGTGCCAGTATGCCTAGCGGGGGGACCACCATTCAGTACTTC	CASMPSGGTTIQYF
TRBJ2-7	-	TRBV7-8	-	TGTGCCAGCAGCTTAGCGGCTAGCCGCAGCTCCTACGAGCAGTACTTC	CASSLAASRSSYEQYF
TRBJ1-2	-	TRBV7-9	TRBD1	TGTGCCAGCAGCTCGGAGGGACAGGGTGGGAACTATGGCTACACCTTC	CASSSEGQGGNYGYTF
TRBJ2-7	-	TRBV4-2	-	TGTGCCAGCAGCCAAGGGACAACTGCCTACGAGCAGTACTTC	CASSQGTTAYEQYF
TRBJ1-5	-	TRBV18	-	TGTGCCAGCTCACCTACCGGAGGGGCCGGTAGCAATCAGCCCCAGCATTTT	CASSPTGGAGSNQPQHF
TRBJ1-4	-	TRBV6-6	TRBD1	TGTGCCAGCAGCCACTATACGACAGGGGGTGAAAAACTGTTTTTT	CASSHYTTGGEKLFF
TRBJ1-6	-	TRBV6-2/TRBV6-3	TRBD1	TGTGCCAGCAGTTACGGAGGGGGCAATTCACCCCTCCACTTT	CASSYGGGNSPLHF
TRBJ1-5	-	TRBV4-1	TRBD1	TGCGCCAGCGGACAGGGGGATGGCAATCAGCCCCAGCATTTT	CASGQGDGNQPQHF
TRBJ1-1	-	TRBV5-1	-	TGCGCCAGCAGCCCCCCCGAGGGGGACACTGAAGCTTTCTTT	CASSPPEGDTEAFF
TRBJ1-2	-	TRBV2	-	TGTGCCAGCAGTGTGGCAGGCGGGCACTATGGCTACACCTTC	CASSVAGGHYGYTF
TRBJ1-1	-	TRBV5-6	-	TGTGCCAGCAGCCGTTATCAGGGGAGCACTGAAGCTTTCTTT	CASSRYQGSTEAFF
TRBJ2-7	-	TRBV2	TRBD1	TGTGCCAGCACCCCTCCGGACAGGGGCTACGAGCAGTACTTC	CASTPPDRGYEQYF
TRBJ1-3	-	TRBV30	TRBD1	TGTGCCTGGAGTTCTGGACAGGGAAGGAGAGGAGGAAACACCATATATTTT	CAWSSGQGRRGGNTIYF
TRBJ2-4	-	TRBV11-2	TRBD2	TGTGCCAGCAGCCCCCGGGGGGCTAGCGGGGTAGCCAAAAACATTCAGTACTTC	CASSPRGASGVAKNIQYF